The 15 T cell receptor beta chains presented below share a single source sample, sequenced in a study of T-cell reconstitution after alpha-beta-depleted transplantation in children. A library of TCRbeta sequences, prepared with unique molecular identifiers, was generated. TCRdb re-derived calls from the PCR reads in MiXCR, one entry per CDR3 protein. The table records about 1,000,000 distinct CDR3 sequences, roughly 29% of them present only once. Material: PBMCs, mostly from graft donor cells, obtained 360 days after TCRalphabeta/CD19-depleted stem cell transplant. The receptors here all came from a boy younger than two who had a stem cell transplant for SCID, so the T cells may come from the graft donor.

The rearrangement joins TRBV6-2 or TRBV6-3 to TRBJ2-7, with no clear D. The CDR3 totals 12 residues. The germline V and J ends were trimmed by 6 bases and 2 bases, with 8 bases remaining between them. In germline, CDR1 is MNHEY, CDR2 SVGEGT. In nucleotides, the CDR3 is TGTGCCAGCAGGCGGTTGACCTACGAGCAGTACTTC. Its translation: CASRRLTYEQYF.

This clonotype was counted only a few times. The V and J genes are TRBV5-1 and TRBJ2-5; the D is unclear. V dropped 2 bases and J dropped 5 bases, with 13 bases sitting between them. CDR1 and CDR2 (germline): SGHRS, YFSETQ. This CDR3 contains 14 residues. The CDR3 DNA reads TGCGCCAGCAGCTTCCGTCCAGAGAGGGAGACCCAGTACTTC. Translation gives CASSFRPERETQYF.

This clonotype has just a few counts. The V and J genes are TRBV10-2 and TRBJ2-1, with TRBD1 as a possible D gene (6 bases). V lost 7 bases and J 10 bases, leaving 20 bases between the germline ends. The V gene's germline CDR1 is WSHSY and CDR2 SAAADI. This CDR3 region has 14 residues. In DNA form, the CDR3 reads TGCGCCAGCACCCCTGGGGGCGACCAAACCGAGCAGTTCTTC. Amino acids: CASTPGGDQTEQFF.

This chain links TRBV4-2 with TRBJ2-7; D is undetermined. The CDR3 has 14 amino acids. Germline assignment: CDR1 LGHNA and CDR2 YNFKEQ. V was shortened by 0 bases and J by 1 base, with 7 bases between the two germline ends. DNA for the CDR3: TGTGCCAGCAGCCAAGACAGGCTTTCCTACGAGCAGTACTTC. It codes for CASSQDRLSYEQYF.

This clonotype was found a few times. The V gene is TRBV6-1, the J gene TRBJ1-1; D remains ambiguous. The germline gives CDR1 MNHNS, CDR2 SASEGT. Trimming left V 7 bases short and J 0 bases short, with 18 bases between. This CDR3 is 16 amino acids long. The CDR3 DNA is TGTGCCAGCATACCCCGGGCTCTGGGAATGAACACTGAAGCTTTCTTT. Translated: CASIPRALGMNTEAFF.

J is TRBJ1-2 and V is TRBV7-8; possibly TRBD1 for D (5 bases). The CDR3 spans 13 residues. V lost 1 base, J lost 7 bases, and 10 bases lay in between. Germline loops: CDR1 SGHVS, CDR2 FQNEAQ. In nucleotides, the CDR3 is TGTGCCAGCAGCTTAGAAGAGGGGTTTGGCTACACCTTC. Amino acids: CASSLEEGFGYTF.

The chain employs TRBV12-3 or TRBV12-4 and TRBJ1-5; TRBD1 agrees at 7 bases. This CDR3 has 14 residues. V lost 4 bases to trimming and J lost 7 bases; unmatched junction nucleotides: 7. The CDR3 coding sequence is TGTGCCAGCAGTTCCATAGGGGGCTTACAGCCCCAGCATTTT. Translated: CASSSIGGLQPQHF.

This clonotype was seen more than once but under ten times. This chain uses TRBV28 with TRBJ2-5; tentatively, D is TRBD1 (6 bases). The CDR3 totals 16 residues. Germline CDR1 MDHEN, CDR2 SYDVKM. Between the trimmed V and J ends, which lost 1 base and 1 base, there was a span of 13 bases. The CDR3 DNA reads as TGTGCCAGCAGTTTATCACTAACAGGGTTCCAAGAGACCCAGTACTTC. Protein sequence: CASSLSLTGFQETQYF.

The chain combines TRBV9 with TRBJ1-5; 7 bases line up with TRBD1. The CDR3 covers 14 residues. From germline, CDR1 is SGDLS and CDR2 YYNGEE. The trim removed 10 bases at V and 4 bases at J, leaving 11 bases unmatched. The CDR3 reads CAARTGSGNQPQHF. Written as DNA, the CDR3 is TGTGCCGCGCGGACAGGTAGCGGGAATCAGCCCCAGCATTTT.

The CDR3 sequence is CSVLSTDTQYF. Here the CDR3 DNA reads TGCAGCGTTCTCTCTACAGATACGCAGTATTTT. This chain uses TRBV29-1 with TRBJ2-3; D is uncertain. The CDR3 spans 11 residues. CDR1 and CDR2 from the germline V gene are SQVTM and ANQGSEA. The V and J ends lost 5 bases and 3 bases respectively, with 6 bases between them.

This rearrangement joins TRBV12-3 or TRBV12-4 to TRBJ2-3; 9 bases match TRBD1. The J segment lost 0 bases and the V segment lost 8 bases, leaving 15 bases of the junction unmatched. The CDR3 consists of 18 residues. Written as DNA, the CDR3 is TGTGCCAGCTACCAGGGACAGGGTCTCTTTTCTAGCACAGATACGCAGTATTTT. This gives the protein CASYQGQGLFSSTDTQYF.

This clonotype was detected only a few times. The chain has TRBV29-1 and TRBJ2-1; 12 nucleotides agree with TRBD2. Trimming removed 5 bases from V and 6 bases from J; junction bases left unmatched: 5. CDR1 and CDR2 (germline): SQVTM, ANQGSEA. CDR3 length: 14 residues. DNA for the CDR3: TGCAGCGTTCTAGCGGGGGGGCCGAGCAATGAGCAGTTCTTC. Protein: CSVLAGGPSNEQFF.

This clonotype showed up just a few times. The V gene is TRBV5-1, the J gene TRBJ2-7; no reliable D call. In germline, CDR1 is SGHRS, CDR2 YFSETQ. CDR3 size: 14 residues. Trimming cost V 0 bases and J 3 bases, with 10 bases left between them. The CDR3 loop is CASSLDIVIYEQYF. CDR3 sequence (DNA): TGCGCCAGCAGCTTGGATATTGTCATCTACGAGCAGTACTTC.

V usage is TRBV12-3 or TRBV12-4 and J usage is TRBJ2-3; the D call may be TRBD1 or TRBD2 (5 bases each). The CDR3 has 15 residues. V was shortened by 2 bases and J by 3 bases, with 12 bases between the two germline ends. CDR3 sequence reads: CASSLIGTLTDTQYF. The CDR3 bases are TGTGCCAGCAGTTTAATAGGGACCCTAACAGATACGCAGTATTTT.

CDR3 DNA: TGTGCCATCAGTGAGTCTAAGGGGACGGGAACCTACGAGCAGTACTTC. Its protein product is CAISESKGTGTYEQYF. This sequence joins TRBV10-3 and TRBJ2-7; D tentatively fits TRBD1 or TRBD2 (5 bases each). The CDR3 consists of 16 residues. The V end lost 0 bases, the J end lost 2 bases, and 14 bases lay between the germline ends. Germline V gene data show CDR1 as ENHRY and CDR2 as SYGVKD.